The clone carrying this TCR beta chain was recorded many times. Time point of the sample: longitudinal time-point 3. These data belong to a study of neurological immune-mediated disorders. MiXCR, applied by TCRdb to the 5' RACE reads, yields one record per CDR3 protein. The sample shows around 100,000 distinct CDR3 sequences, approximately 11% of them seen only once. The CDR3 is 13 residues long. V was shortened by 0 bases and J by 10 bases, with 12 bases between the two germline ends. Germline values: CDR1 MNHEY, CDR2 SVGAGI. Source material: PBMCs. The chain employs TRBV6-5 and TRBJ1-1; no definite D call. The receptor's source is a female donor with HTLV-1-associated myelopathy (HAM/TSP). CDR3 coding DNA: TGTGCCAGCAGTTACTCGATGGGAACTTCAGCTTTCTTT. Translated, it gives CASSYSMGTSAFF.